Listed here are 14 T cell receptor beta chains from one sample, sequenced in a study of monozygotic twins with inflammatory bowel disease. TCRdb reworked the 5' RACE reads into one entry per CDR3 protein, no DNA. The sample has hundreds of thousands of distinct CDR3 sequences. What was sequenced was blood. The source is a human donor with ulcerative colitis or Crohn's disease, or a healthy co-twin of an affected twin (not recorded which).

This chain connects TRBV6-2 or TRBV6-3 to TRBJ2-3. Germline assignment: CDR1 MNHEY and CDR2 SVGEGT. The CDR3 has 13 amino acids. CDR3 amino acids: CASSYSSTDTQYF.

The chain carries TRBV20-1 and TRBJ2-5. There are 12 residues in the CDR3. Germline V gene lookup returns CDR1 DFQATT and CDR2 SNEGSKA (reference sequence). The CDR3 here is CSAARVQETQYF.

This chain joins TRBV7-2 and TRBJ1-1; TCRdb selects TRBD1, and the lack of DNA leaves this call unchecked. Germline V gene data show CDR1 as SGHTA and CDR2 as FQGNSA. The CDR3 is made up of 15 amino acids. Here the CDR3 reads CASRAGGRLSTEAFF.

This sequence joins TRBV7-2 and TRBJ2-3; as DNA is missing, the TRBD1 call by TCRdb cannot be tested. The germline gives CDR1 SGHTA, CDR2 FQGNSA. This CDR3 comprises 15 residues. CDR3 residues: CASSSRPVSTDTQYF. Full variable domain (rest looked up from reference TRBV7-2 and TRBJ2-3): GAGVSQSPSNKVTEKGKDVELRCDPISGHTALYWYRQSLGQGLEFLIYFQGNSAPDKSGLPSDRFSAERTGGSVSTLTIQRTQQEDSAVYLCASSSRPVSTDTQYFGPGTRLTVL.

This rearrangement joins TRBV3-1 to TRBJ2-5; there is no DNA to check the TCRdb D call of TRBD2. The CDR3 is made up of 16 amino acids. Germline V gives CDR1 LGHDT, CDR2 YNNKEL (reference sequence). The CDR3 reads CASSLVIGGAQETQYF.

V gene TRBV2 combines with J gene TRBJ1-2; the TCRdb D gene call, TRBD1, has no DNA to confirm it. The CDR3 is 15 amino acids. Per the germline V gene, CDR1 is SNHLY and CDR2 is FYNNEI. The CDR3 reads CAVRVASSPNYGYTF.

CDR3 amino acids: CASSATSGGAKRTDTQYF. The genes are TRBV4-1 and TRBJ2-3; TCRdb picks TRBD2, but there is no DNA to check that call. Looked up from germline, CDR1 is MGHRA and CDR2 is YSYEKL. This CDR3 has 18 residues.

This rearrangement joins TRBV14 to TRBJ1-3; TCRdb names TRBD1, which stays unverified in the absence of DNA. CDR1 is SGHDN and CDR2 is FVKESK in the germline V gene. The CDR3 length is 14 residues. The CDR3 here is CASSLGQIGNTIYF. Supplemented by reference TRBV14 and TRBJ1-3, the full variable domain reads EAGVTQFPSHSVIEKGQTVTLRCDPISGHDNLYWYRRVMGKEIKFLLHFVKESKQDESGMPNNRFLAERTGGTYSTLKVQPAELEDSGVYFCASSLGQIGNTIYFGEGSWLTVV.

This sequence joins TRBV5-4 and TRBJ2-7; the D call of TRBD1 rests on TCRdb alone, since no DNA is present to check it. This CDR3 region has 15 residues. Germline V gene data show CDR1 as SGHNT and CDR2 as YYREEE (reference sequence). The CDR3 protein is CASSYKGQGRDEQYF.

The chain carries TRBV4-1 and TRBJ1-2. The CDR3 runs 14 residues. Germline CDR1 MGHRA, CDR2 YSYEKL. CDR3 protein: CASSQGGRSRGYTF.

V is TRBV5-6 and J is TRBJ2-5; the D call from TCRdb, TRBD2, cannot be confirmed without DNA. The CDR3 is 14 amino acids. CDR1 is SGHDT and CDR2 is YYEEEE in the germline V gene. CDR3 protein: CASSLRELRKTQYF.

The chain combines TRBV6-5 with TRBJ2-2; TCRdb's D call, TRBD2, is unchecked because there is no DNA. Germline V gene data show CDR1 as MNHEY and CDR2 as SVGAGI. The CDR3 covers 16 residues. The CDR3 here is CASSYSMERANGELFF.

This sequence joins TRBV5-1 and TRBJ2-3. The CDR3 is 14 residues long. Germline lookup yields CDR1 SGHRS and CDR2 YFSETQ. CDR3 sequence reads: CASSSMTFGDTQYF.

The rearrangement links TRBV5-1 to TRBJ2-1; with no DNA, the TCRdb D assignment of TRBD2 cannot be verified. The germline V gene has CDR1 SGHRS and CDR2 YFSETQ. CDR3 size: 16 residues. The CDR3 here is CASSSSGDSSYNEQFF.